This T cell receptor beta chain was identified during a study of shared clonotypes between healthy human individuals. For the study at large: There were three CD4 naive, three CD4 memory, two CD8 naive and one CD8 memory plates per donor.

Study-level points and caveats: Donors were few, which limited the genetic and exposure-history diversity represented.

Trimming took off 0 bases at V and 4 bases at J, with 10 bases between the two ends. The CDR3 loop spans 15 amino acids. Germline CDR1 reads LGHNA; CDR2 reads YNFKEQ. A note on this clone: No antigen is known for it.

Measured with immunoSEQ multiplex PCR; TCRdb has only the in-frame clones, and not every one. The data show hundreds of thousands of clones, with about 74% seen just once and 1.5% to 2% held by the top ten. The receptor was isolated from a woman in her twenties or thirties in good health. The V call is TRBV4-2, the J call TRBJ2-1, with D uncertain. Sequenced input: memory CD4+ T cells sorted from blood. As for subset: CD45RA-negative fraction. The DNA for the CDR3 is TGTGCCAGCAGCCAAGACGAGGCCCCTTACAATGAGCAGTTCTTC. Its translation: CASSQDEAPYNEQFF.